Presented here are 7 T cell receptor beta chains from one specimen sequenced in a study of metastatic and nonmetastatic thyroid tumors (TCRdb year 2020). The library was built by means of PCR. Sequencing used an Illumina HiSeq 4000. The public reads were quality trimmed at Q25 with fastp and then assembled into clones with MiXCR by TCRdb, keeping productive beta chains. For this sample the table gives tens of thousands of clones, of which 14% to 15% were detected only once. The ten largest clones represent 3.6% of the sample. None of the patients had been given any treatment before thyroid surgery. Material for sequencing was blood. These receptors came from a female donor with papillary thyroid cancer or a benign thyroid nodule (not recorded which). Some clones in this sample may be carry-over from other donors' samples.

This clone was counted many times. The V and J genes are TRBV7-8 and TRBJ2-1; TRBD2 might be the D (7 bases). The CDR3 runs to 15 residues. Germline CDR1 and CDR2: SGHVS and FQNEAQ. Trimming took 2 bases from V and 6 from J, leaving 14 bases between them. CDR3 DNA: TGTGCCAGCAGCTTAAGGGGGGGGGCCGCCAATGAGCAGTTCTTC. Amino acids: CASSLRGGAANEQFF.

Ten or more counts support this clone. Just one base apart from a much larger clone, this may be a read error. The CDR3, as DNA: TGTTCCAGCAGTCAGGAGACAGGGGACACTGAAGCTTTCTTT. The encoded protein is CSSSQETGDTEAFF. The V call is TRBV27, the J call TRBJ1-1; TRBD1 matches 8 bases. The CDR3 consists of 14 residues. CDR1 is MNHEY, CDR2 SMNVEV, per germline (reference sequence).

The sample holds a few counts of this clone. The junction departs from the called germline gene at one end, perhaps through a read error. CDR3 sequence: CASSLEARSGSTIYF. In DNA form, the CDR3 reads TGTGCTAGCAGCTTAGAGGCCCGCTCTGGAAGCACCATATATTTT. The gene calls are TRBV7-7 and TRBJ1-3, with no clear D. Germline loops: CDR1 SSHAT, CDR2 FNYEAQ (reference sequence). There are 15 residues in the CDR3.

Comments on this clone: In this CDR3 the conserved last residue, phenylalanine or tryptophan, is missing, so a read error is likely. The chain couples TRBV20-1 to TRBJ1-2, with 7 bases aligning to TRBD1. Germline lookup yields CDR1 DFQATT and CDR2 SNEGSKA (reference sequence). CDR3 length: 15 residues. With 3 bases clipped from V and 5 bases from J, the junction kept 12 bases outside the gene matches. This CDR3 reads CSARVPVQGTYGYTS. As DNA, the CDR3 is TGCAGTGCTAGGGTACCGGTACAGGGGACGTATGGCTACACCTCC.

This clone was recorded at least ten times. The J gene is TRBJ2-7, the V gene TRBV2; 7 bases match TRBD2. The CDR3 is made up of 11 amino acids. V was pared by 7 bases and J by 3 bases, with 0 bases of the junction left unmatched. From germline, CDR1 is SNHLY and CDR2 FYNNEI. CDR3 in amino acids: CASTGGYEQYF. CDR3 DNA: TGTGCCAGCACGGGGGGCTACGAGCAGTACTTC. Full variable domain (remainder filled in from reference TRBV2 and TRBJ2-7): EPEVTQTPSHQVTQMGQEVILRCVPISNHLYFYWYRQILGQKVEFLVSFYNNEISEKSEIFDDQFSVERPDGSNFTLKIRSTKLEDSAMYFCASTGGYEQYFGPGTRLTVT.

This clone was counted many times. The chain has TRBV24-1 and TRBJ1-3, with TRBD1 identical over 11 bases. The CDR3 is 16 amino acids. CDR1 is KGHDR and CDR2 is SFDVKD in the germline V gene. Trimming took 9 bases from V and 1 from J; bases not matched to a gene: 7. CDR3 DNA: TGTGCCACCCTAAAACGGGACAGGGGGTCTGGAAACACCATATATTTT. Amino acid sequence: CATLKRDRGSGNTIYF.

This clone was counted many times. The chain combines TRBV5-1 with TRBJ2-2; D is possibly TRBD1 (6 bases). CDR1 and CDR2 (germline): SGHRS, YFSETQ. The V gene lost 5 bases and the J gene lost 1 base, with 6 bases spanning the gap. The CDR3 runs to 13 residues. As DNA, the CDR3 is TGCGCCAGCAGGGGACAGAACACCGGGGAGCTGTTTTTT. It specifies CASRGQNTGELFF.